The 24 T cell receptor beta chains below all came from one sample that was sequenced in a study of control samples from healthy donors and cancer patients. Sequencing used immunoSEQ multiplex PCR; TCRdb keeps in-frame clones, though not all of them. The repertoire holds some 200,000 clones, with 90% to 95% as singletons. Sequencing used blood. Receptor source: a man aged 18 to 30 in good health.

This chain joins TRBV28 and TRBJ1-2, with D perhaps matching TRBD1 (5 bases). The CDR3 is 13 residues long. CDR1 is MDHEN, CDR2 SYDVKM, per germline. Trimming took off 7 bases at V and 8 bases at J, with 17 bases between the two ends. The CDR3 nucleotides read TGTGCCAGCACCCCTGGGGGGGTATACGGCTACACCTTC. It codes for CASTPGGVYGYTF.

J is TRBJ2-7 and V is TRBV4-1; 7 bases fit TRBD1. The CDR3 is 14 residues long. Germline trimming cut 0 bases from V and 4 bases from J; bases unmatched to any gene: 3. CDR1 and CDR2 from the germline V gene are MGHRA and YSYEKL. CDR3 sequence reads: CASSQDRGQYEQYF. CDR3 nucleotides: TGCGCCAGCAGCCAAGATAGGGGACAGTACGAGCAGTACTTC.

As to this clone: Other DNA sequences in this specimen translate into the identical CDR3. V usage is TRBV5-1 and J usage is TRBJ2-2; 8 nucleotides align to TRBD1. The CDR3 has 15 residues. Germline trimming cut 0 bases from V and 4 bases from J; bases unmatched to any gene: 2. Germline V gives CDR1 SGHRS, CDR2 YFSETQ. DNA for the CDR3: TGCGCCAGCAGCTTGGGAGACAGGGGCACCGGGGAGCTGTTTTTT. Residues: CASSLGDRGTGELFF.

This sequence joins TRBV7-2 and TRBJ1-1, with D uncertain. This CDR3 spans 14 amino acids. The V and J ends lost 5 bases and 1 base respectively, with 11 bases between them. From germline, CDR1 is SGHTA and CDR2 FQGNSA. CDR3 in amino acids: CASSVVSPNTEAFF. CDR3 DNA sequence: TGTGCCAGCAGCGTAGTTTCCCCGAACACTGAAGCTTTCTTT.

The chain recombines TRBV28 with TRBJ1-2, with D perhaps matching TRBD1 (5 bases). CDR3 size: 11 residues. Trimming removed 2 bases from V and 13 bases from J, with 11 bases in between. CDR1 and CDR2 from the germline V gene are MDHEN and SYDVKM. The CDR3 nucleotides read TGTGCCAGCAGTTTAGGGGGGAAAGGCACCTTC. It translates to CASSLGGKGTF.

This sequence joins TRBV6-5 and TRBJ2-7; TRBD2 matches at 11 bases. The germline gives CDR1 MNHEY, CDR2 SVGAGI. With 6 bases clipped from V and 1 base from J, the junction kept 5 bases outside the gene matches. This CDR3 spans 15 amino acids. The CDR3 protein is CASSAGTSGSYEQYF. The CDR3 DNA reads as TGTGCCAGCAGCGCCGGGACTAGCGGTTCCTACGAGCAGTACTTC.

This clone has just one count. The V gene is TRBV27, the J gene TRBJ1-1; D is uncertain. The V end was cut by 8 bases, the J end by 0 bases, with 10 bases between. The CDR3 is made up of 13 amino acids. The V gene's germline CDR1 is MNHEY and CDR2 SMNVEV (reference sequence). CDR3 sequence reads: CASARYLNTEAFF. The CDR3 DNA sequence: TGTGCCAGCGCCAGGTACCTGAACACTGAAGCTTTCTTT.

The chain uses TRBV6-4 and TRBJ2-2; perhaps D is TRBD1 or TRBD2 (5 bases each). The CDR3 extends over 15 amino acids. The V gene lost 4 bases and the J gene lost 6 bases, with 15 bases spanning the gap. Germline CDR1 is MRHNA and CDR2 is SNTAGT. The CDR3 here is CASSALAGTPGELFF. In DNA form, the CDR3 reads TGTGCCAGCAGTGCTTTGGCCGGGACGCCCGGGGAGCTGTTTTTT.

The chain carries TRBV7-8 and TRBJ1-2, with TRBD1 matching over 9 bases. CDR1 and CDR2 from the germline V gene are SGHVS and FQNEAQ. This CDR3 contains 16 residues. After removal of 4 bases from V and 4 bases from J, the junction contained 10 bases not matched to a gene. CDR3 in amino acids: CASSSTSGTGFYGYTF. As DNA, the CDR3 is TGTGCCAGCAGCTCCACTTCGGGGACAGGGTTCTATGGCTACACCTTC.

This clone was detected only once. The chain combines TRBV5-1 with TRBJ1-3; a possible D gene is TRBD1 (6 bases). The CDR3 is 16 residues long. V was pared by 5 bases and J by 0 bases, with 15 bases between. CDR1 is SGHRS and CDR2 is YFSETQ in the germline V gene. The CDR3 loop reads CASRGGPPGSGNTIYF. The DNA of the CDR3 is TGCGCCAGCAGAGGGGGGCCCCCGGGCTCTGGAAACACCATATATTTT.

The gene calls are TRBV29-1 and TRBJ2-7, with a possible D match to TRBD2 (5 bases). Looked up from germline, CDR1 is SQVTM and CDR2 is ANQGSEA. This CDR3 region has 13 residues. V was pared by 3 bases and J by 5 bases, with 14 bases between. The CDR3 coding sequence is TGCAGCGTTGATCTGGGGTCGAGGGACGAGCAGTACTTC. Its translation: CSVDLGSRDEQYF.

Comments on this clone: Distinct nucleotide sequences in the sample also encode this CDR3. The gene calls are TRBV18 and TRBJ1-2; the D gene is possibly TRBD1 (6 bases). This CDR3 is 14 amino acids long. The V gene's germline CDR1 is KGHSH and CDR2 LQKENI. Trimming removed 3 bases from V and 0 bases from J, with 8 bases in between. The CDR3 nucleotides are TGTGCCAGCTCACCGGACAGAGCTAACTATGGCTACACCTTC. It translates to CASSPDRANYGYTF.

A few counts support this clone. The V and J genes are TRBV6-1 and TRBJ1-5, with D unresolved. The CDR3 is 11 residues long. Germline-derived CDR1 and CDR2 are MNHNS and SASEGT. V lost 2 bases, J lost 6 bases, and 2 bases lay in between. CDR3 sequence (DNA): TGTGCCAGCAGTGAATTTCAGCCCCAGCATTTT. It is translated as CASSEFQPQHF.

The chain is built from TRBV4-1 and TRBJ2-7; 8 nucleotides match TRBD2. J lost 7 bases, V lost 4 bases, and 6 bases had no gene match. This CDR3 has 13 residues. The V gene's germline CDR1 is MGHRA and CDR2 YSYEKL. This CDR3 reads CASSPGGPGEQYF. In DNA form, the CDR3 reads TGCGCCAGCAGCCCGGGGGGGCCGGGAGAGCAGTACTTC.

This clone was seen a single time. V usage is TRBV18 and J usage is TRBJ1-1; D is perhaps TRBD1 (6 bases). Germline V lookup: CDR1 KGHSH, CDR2 LQKENI. This CDR3 spans 15 amino acids. The V end lost 3 bases, the J end lost 0 bases, and 11 bases lay between the germline ends. Here the CDR3 DNA reads TGTGCCAGCTCACCCGGGGGGCCCCTGAACACTGAAGCTTTCTTT. Protein: CASSPGGPLNTEAFF.

This sequence joins TRBV4-1 and TRBJ1-4; D is unclear. Judging by the DNA end, TRBJ2-2 fits better; the J call may be wrong. The CDR3 is 12 residues long. Per the germline V gene, CDR1 is MGHRA and CDR2 is YSYEKL. The chain's CDR3 is CASSQDLGELFF. CDR3 nucleotides: TGCGCCAGCAGCCAAGACTTGGGGGAGCTGTTTTTT.

This chain links TRBV27 with TRBJ1-2; D remains unclear. Trimming stripped 10 bases from V and 8 bases from J, with 17 bases between. The germline CDR1 and CDR2 sequences are MNHEY and SMNVEV (reference sequence). The CDR3 length is 12 residues. CDR3 in amino acids: CATGNTLLGYTF. CDR3 nucleotide sequence: TGTGCCACCGGTAATACGCTCCTCGGCTACACCTTC.

The chain carries TRBV2 and TRBJ2-3; D ambiguous. The germline V and J ends were trimmed by 1 base and 7 bases, with 9 bases remaining between them. The CDR3 extends over 13 amino acids. Germline V gene data show CDR1 as SNHLY and CDR2 as FYNNEI. CDR3 sequence: CASSEVGRNTQYF. For the CDR3, the DNA is TGTGCCAGCAGTGAAGTAGGACGAAATACGCAGTATTTT.

V and J are TRBV7-9 and TRBJ1-4; D remains unclear. This CDR3 has 14 amino acids. V was cut by 2 bases and J by 8 bases, with 12 bases left in between. Germline assignment: CDR1 SEHNR and CDR2 FQNEAQ (reference sequence). CDR3 in amino acids: CASSLSAGREKLFF. Here the CDR3 DNA reads TGTGCCAGCAGCTTAAGCGCCGGACGGGAAAAACTGTTTTTT.

The chain uses TRBV19 and TRBJ2-7; D possibly matches TRBD1 or TRBD2 (5 bases each). Per the germline V gene, CDR1 is LNHDA and CDR2 is SQIVND (reference sequence). The CDR3 is 14 residues long. Trimming took off 8 bases at V and 0 bases at J, with 14 bases between the two ends. The CDR3 DNA is TGTGCCAGTGCGTTGGGACGGAACTCCTACGAGCAGTACTTC. Translated: CASALGRNSYEQYF.

The V gene is TRBV5-1, the J gene TRBJ2-1; D possibly corresponds to TRBD2 (6 bases). The germline V gene has CDR1 SGHRS and CDR2 YFSETQ. CDR3 size: 17 residues. With 0 bases removed from V and 0 bases from J, the gap between germline ends came to 13 bases. The CDR3, as DNA: TGCGCCAGCAGCTTGGCCGGGGGAAGGAGCTCCTACAATGAGCAGTTCTTC. This gives the protein CASSLAGGRSSYNEQFF.

This clone came up a few times. The gene calls are TRBV6-4 and TRBJ2-3, with 12 bases aligning to TRBD2. V lost 4 bases and J lost 1; bases outside the gene matches: 0. Per germline, CDR1 MRHNA and CDR2 SNTAGT. The CDR3 contains 15 residues. The CDR3 is CASSGTSGGTDTQYF. CDR3 DNA sequence: TGTGCCAGCAGTGGGACTAGCGGGGGCACAGATACGCAGTATTTT.

The chain links TRBV24-1 to TRBJ2-3, with 8 nucleotides matching TRBD1. After removal of 4 bases from V and 4 bases from J, the junction contained 6 bases not matched to a gene. CDR3 length equals 15 residues. CDR1 is KGHDR and CDR2 is SFDVKD in the germline V gene. The CDR3 nucleotides are TGTGCCACCAGTGACCGAGGACAGGGCCCAGATACGCAGTATTTT. This codes for CATSDRGQGPDTQYF.

The table lists this clone with a count of one. The rearrangement uses TRBV9 and TRBJ2-7; TRBD1 might be the D (6 bases). Germline V gene data show CDR1 as SGDLS and CDR2 as YYNGEE. The ends were cut back, 4 bases at V and 3 bases at J, with 17 bases in the middle. The CDR3 loop spans 15 amino acids. CDR3 residues: CASSPGTLSGYEQYF. The CDR3 DNA sequence: TGTGCCAGCAGCCCGGGGACACTTTCGGGCTACGAGCAGTACTTC. The whole variable domain, remainder taken from reference TRBV9 and TRBJ2-7, is DSGVTQTPKHLITATGQRVTLRCSPRSGDLSVYWYQQSLDQGLQFLIQYYNGEERAKGNILERFSAQQFPDLHSELNLSSLELGDSALYFCASSPGTLSGYEQYFGPGTRLTVT.